These 10 T cell receptor beta chains share one sample of origin, sequenced in a study of T cell responses to AZD1222 COVID-19 vaccine. Profiling relied on immunoSEQ multiplex PCR, and the TCRdb table lists in-frame clones only, not all of them. The sample records more than 95,000 clones, about 86% being singletons. This sample comprised peripheral blood, obtained 28 days after the second AZD1222 dose. The receptors were gathered from an adult who received the AZD1222 COVID-19 vaccine.

The J gene is TRBJ2-5, the V gene TRBV7-7, with D perhaps TRBD2 (6 bases). V lost 5 bases to trimming and J lost 2 bases, with 18 bases between them. CDR1 and CDR2 (germline): SSHAT, FNYEAQ (reference sequence). This CDR3 spans 16 amino acids. The chain's CDR3 is CASSPGLATYQETQYF. CDR3 coding DNA: TGTGCCAGCAGCCCCGGGCTAGCGACCTATCAAGAGACCCAGTACTTC.

The chain carries TRBV6-5 and TRBJ1-6; 7 nucleotides agree with TRBD1. Germline V gene data show CDR1 as MNHEY and CDR2 as SVGAGI. Trimming at V came to 1 base and at J to 8 bases, leaving 2 bases not matched to a gene. The CDR3 has 14 residues. The DNA for the CDR3 is TGTGCCAGCAGTTACTACAGGGGTGATTCACCCCTCCACTTT. It is translated as CASSYYRGDSPLHF.

This sequence joins TRBV19 and TRBJ1-3; no definite D call. The CDR3 length is 13 residues. Between the trimmed V and J ends, which lost 1 base and 3 bases, there was a span of 4 bases. The germline gives CDR1 LNHDA, CDR2 SQIVND (reference sequence). The CDR3 loop is CASSIGHGNTIYF. CDR3 DNA: TGTGCCAGTAGTATAGGGCATGGAAACACCATATATTTT.

The chain joins TRBV4-2 to TRBJ2-1; 7 bases agree with TRBD2. V lost 2 bases to trimming and J lost 3 bases; unmatched junction nucleotides: 4. This CDR3 has 15 residues. The germline V gene has CDR1 LGHNA and CDR2 YNFKEQ. In DNA form, the CDR3 reads TGTGCCAGCAGCCAACCCCGGGACTACTACAATGAGCAGTTCTTC. It codes for CASSQPRDYYNEQFF.

The J gene is TRBJ2-7, the V gene TRBV6-5; D is unresolved. Trimming took 6 bases from V and 3 from J, leaving 12 bases between them. Germline V CDR1 and CDR2: MNHEY, SVGAGI. The CDR3 runs to 13 residues. This chain's CDR3 is CASSSEVFYEQYF. The CDR3 DNA reads as TGTGCCAGCAGCTCCGAAGTGTTCTACGAGCAGTACTTC.

V usage is TRBV9 and J usage is TRBJ2-1, with TRBD2 matching over 7 bases. Trimming at V came to 1 base and at J to 6 bases, leaving 4 bases not matched to a gene. Germline V gene lookup returns CDR1 SGDLS and CDR2 YYNGEE. The CDR3 is 14 residues long. The CDR3 loop reads CASSVSGVLNEQFF. The DNA of the CDR3 is TGTGCCAGCAGCGTAAGCGGGGTCCTCAATGAGCAGTTCTTC.

The gene calls are TRBV7-3 and TRBJ1-2; D unclear. Germline loops: CDR1 SGHTA, CDR2 FQGTGA. The CDR3 sequence is 13 residues long. V was shortened by 1 base and J by 4 bases, with 7 bases between the two germline ends. The CDR3 DNA is TGTGCCAGCAGCTTAATCGGGCGCTATGGCTACACCTTC. This translates into CASSLIGRYGYTF. The whole variable domain, remainder taken from reference TRBV7-3 and TRBJ1-2, is GAGVSQTPSNKVTEKGKYVELRCDPISGHTALYWYRQSLGQGPEFLIYFQGTGAADDSGLPNDRFFAVRPEGSVSTLKIQRTERGDSAVYLCASSLIGRYGYTFGSGTRLTVV.

This clone occurred a few times. CDR3 bases: TGCGCCAGCAGCTTGCGGGGGGGCGAACAGCCCCAGCATTTT. Protein product: CASSLRGGEQPQHF. The chain carries TRBV5-1 and TRBJ1-5; the D gene is possibly TRBD1 (6 bases). In germline, CDR1 is SGHRS, CDR2 YFSETQ. The V end was cut by 1 base, the J end by 7 bases, with 12 bases between. The CDR3 extends over 14 amino acids.

Remarks on this clone: Distinct nucleotide sequences in the sample also encode this CDR3. V usage is TRBV30 and J usage is TRBJ2-3, with D possibly being TRBD2 (5 bases). This CDR3 contains 13 residues. From germline, CDR1 is GTSNPN and CDR2 SVGIG (reference sequence). Trimming shortened V by 0 bases and J by 3 bases, and 7 bases separated the two germline ends. CDR3 sequence reads: CAWSVRGTDTQYF. Here the CDR3 DNA reads TGTGCCTGGAGTGTACGGGGTACAGATACGCAGTATTTT.

The rearrangement joins TRBV7-9 to TRBJ1-2; 10 bases line up with TRBD1. The CDR3 covers 15 residues. Trimming at V came to 5 bases and at J to 1 base, leaving 4 bases not matched to a gene. Germline values: CDR1 SEHNR, CDR2 FQNEAQ (reference sequence). The CDR3 region is CASSATGGGNYGYTF. In DNA form, the CDR3 reads TGTGCCAGCAGCGCGACAGGGGGCGGTAACTATGGCTACACCTTC.